The T cell receptor (beta chain) under discussion was sequenced for a study of sequential checkpoint blockade in melanoma. Treatment described: randomized to nivolumab then ipilimumab (arm A) or the reverse (arm B). Clones were read by immunoSEQ multiplex PCR, and TCRdb kept only the in-frame ones, dropping some. The table records roughly 10,000 clones, 50% to 65% of them present only once. The material was CD8+ T cells sorted from blood (inferred from file names), obtained from a patient given nivolumab and ipilimumab in sequence. This TCR was sampled from a human donor with melanoma.

CDR3 in amino acids: CASSYGREEYF. In nucleotides, the CDR3 is TGTGCCAGCAGTTACGGTCGGGAGGAGTACTTC. This chain links TRBV6-1 with TRBJ2-7; 7 bases are a match to TRBD2. Looked up from germline, CDR1 is MNHNS and CDR2 is SASEGT. This CDR3 has 11 amino acids. V lost 5 bases, J lost 11 bases, and 6 bases stayed unmatched.